This T cell receptor beta chain originates from a study of CD8 T cells in Susac syndrome. Overall study: Among the Susac syndrome patients who underwent sequencing, about 6 had clinically active disease, while 8 or 9 of them were in remission.

CD8+ and CD4+ blood T cells underwent TCR beta sequencing. Study outcomes and limitations: As the study acknowledged, the number of individuals who were part of its TCR sequencing and HLA analysis was relatively small.

Random hexamers primed reverse transcription of about 0.45 to 1 ug RNA. Multiplex immunoSEQ PCR targeted 54 Vbeta and 13 Jbeta TCR beta segments. MiXCR was run by TCRdb on the immunoSEQ multiplex PCR reads, yielding one entry per CDR3 protein. Found here are roughly 200,000 distinct CDR3 sequences, 90% to 95% of them singletons; the top ten hold about 0.1%. Germline CDR1 and CDR2: SEHNR and FQNEAQ (reference sequence). V dropped 4 bases and J dropped 5; count of bases not matched to a gene: 8. The CDR3 has 15 residues. To note about this clonotype: The antigen is unknown.

The rearrangement joins TRBV7-9 to TRBJ2-5, with 9 nucleotides matching TRBD1. Sequencing was performed on CD4+ T cells from PBMCs. This clonotype was sampled from a human donor with Susac syndrome. The CDR3 loop reads CASSSPTGGRETQYF. As DNA, the CDR3 is TGTGCCAGCAGCTCACCAACAGGGGGCCGGGAGACCCAGTACTTC. Together with reference TRBV7-9 and TRBJ2-5, the CDR3 gives the full variable domain: DTGVSQNPRHKITKRGQNVTFRCDPISEHNRLYWYRQTLGQGPEFLTYFQNEAQLEKSRLLSDRFSAERPKGSFSTLEIQRTEQGDSAMYLCASSSPTGGRETQYFGPGTRLLVL.